What follows is one TCR beta chain and its context. A CD45RA-negative memory subset and a CD45RA+ naive subset were separated from the CD4+ cells. Produced via immunoSEQ multiplex PCR; TCRdb's table is partial and in-frame only. The sample has about 1,500,000 clones; around 97% are singletons. This entry belongs to a study of shared clonotypes between healthy human individuals. Sequenced sample: naive CD4+ T cells sorted from blood. Documented subset: CD45RA+ positively selected. This receptor was identified in a man in his thirties or forties in good health.

The CDR3 loop reads CASSVSWDPSQETQYF. CDR3 coding DNA: TGTGCCAGCTCAGTATCTTGGGACCCCTCCCAAGAGACCCAGTACTTC. The gene calls are TRBV18 and TRBJ2-5; the D gene could be TRBD1 or TRBD2 (5 bases each). Trimming took 5 bases from V and 1 from J, leaving 17 bases between them. This CDR3 region has 16 residues. Germline CDR1 and CDR2: KGHSH and LQKENI.